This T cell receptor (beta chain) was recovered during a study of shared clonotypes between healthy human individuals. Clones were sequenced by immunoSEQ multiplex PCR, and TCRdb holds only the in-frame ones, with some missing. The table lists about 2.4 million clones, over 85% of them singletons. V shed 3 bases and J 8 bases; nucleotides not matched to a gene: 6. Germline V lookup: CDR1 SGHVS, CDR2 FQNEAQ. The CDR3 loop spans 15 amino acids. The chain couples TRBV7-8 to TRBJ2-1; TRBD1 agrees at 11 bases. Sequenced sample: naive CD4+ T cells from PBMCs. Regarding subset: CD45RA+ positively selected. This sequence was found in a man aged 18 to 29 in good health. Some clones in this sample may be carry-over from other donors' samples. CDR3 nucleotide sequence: TGTGCCAGCAGCTTCCGGGGACAGGGGGGTGATGAGCAGTTCTTC. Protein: CASSFRGQGGDEQFF.